The present entry profiles one T cell receptor beta chain with its context. This clone showed up just once. Its cognate antigen has yet to be identified. Nothing much larger sits one base from this clone, and base qualities are not available. The cohort was made up of roughly 670 healthy bone marrow donors. Cohort members were all nominally healthy when sampled, although unrecorded immune exposures were likely present. The donor was CMV seronegative and belonged to the group of over 300 seronegative cohort members. Each donor provided a peripheral blood sample, and peripheral blood mononuclear cells were used for TCR beta sequencing. The Qiagen DNeasy Blood Extraction Kit was used to extract genomic DNA from the blood cell samples. The CDR3, from cysteine to phenylalanine, totals 14 residues. Kept here is only the CDR3 DNA, which spans 42 bases and is read in frame from base 1. V is reduced by 0 bases and J by 4 bases, leaving a spacing of 9 bases between them. CDR1 and CDR2 were assigned from the germline V gene as LGHNA and YNFKEQ.

This record comes from a study of cytomegalovirus exposure and HLA in healthy donors (TCRdb year 2017). As for the study more broadly: An earlier analysis of several hundred of the donors reported about 290 Gb of sequence data and 120 million or so unique TCR beta sequences from some 180 million T cells. The number of donors typed differed by locus, with 629-630 for A, B, C, DRB1 and DQB1, around 560 for DQA1, approximately 570 for DPA1, and some 470 for DPB1. Donor age, sex, ethnicity and CMV serostatus were compiled alongside the repertoire data. Class I and class II HLA loci were covered by the typing at four-digit resolution. Along with the roughly 670-subject first cohort, a separate validation cohort of some 130 different subjects was used. Every discovery cohort repertoire had been produced on one sequencing platform. The study was designed to test whether signatures of past pathogen exposure could be identified by cataloging public T cell receptors. Around 320 gigabases of sequencing data and around 87 million unique TCR sequences were included in an early release covering about 700 HLA-typed donors. To predict cytomegalovirus infection status, the study combined high-throughput TCR immunosequencing, statistical association of individual TCRs with disease status, and machine learning. A later analysis re-analyzed previously published TCR beta repertoires from 650 to 800 donors and added high-resolution HLA genotyping to study TCR occurrence patterns. A later genetic analysis used genome-wide SNP genotypes for about 60% of the roughly 700 donors, treating that subset as a discovery cohort. Across around 400 genotyped donors of the cohort, an average of about 240,000 unique TCR beta nucleotide sequences per donor were sequenced, and approximately 17% of those sequences were non-productive. The study used immunosequencing to profile the T cell repertoires of approximately 640 subjects and linked those repertoires to cytomegalovirus serostatus. In the later analysis, no new phenotypic data were used to find candidate immune exposures; instead, reliance was placed on TCR beta sequences and their occurrence across donors. Of the roughly 390 genotyped donors, 65% to 90% fell in the genetic ancestry cluster associated with self-reported Caucasian donors. An earlier analysis of several hundred of the donors applied high-throughput TCR beta sequencing to assess whether each TCR beta V gene segment acted as functional or pseudogenic. Four or five DR-DQ haplotypes were treated as single units for association and clustering because of strong linkage in the cohort. General study outcomes and caveats: A group of highly shared sequence variants was considered likely to be a technical artifact of the sequencing pipeline. For the cohort, immune exposure information was limited to CMV serostatus. This cohort had only TCR beta chains sequenced, and the lack of alpha or paired-chain data limited which features could be detected. Some IMGT-functional V segments, including TRBV6-2 and TRBV6-3, could not be distinguished by the 87-base-pair reads and were therefore excluded. In a later analysis, HLA-associated TCR beta chains showed more clonal expansion and lower generation probabilities than non-associated chains that were equally common. A later analysis found that most CMV-associated TCR beta chains appeared HLA-restricted, with HLA associations seemingly driven largely by CMV exposure. The presence/absence analyses assumed that sequencing depth was roughly uniform across donors, and that assumption may not be true. Correlated functional status among segregating V segments might reflect linkage disequilibrium, but an unknown experimental factor could not be ruled out. A further reported finding was that TCR beta sequences accurately predicted the HLA-A and HLA-B alleles for most subjects in the first cohort. According to a later genetic analysis, donors in an Asian-associated ancestry cluster had fewer N-insertions in productive TCRs than the roughly 660-donor mean. In vitro tests confirmed that a few of the cytomegalovirus-associated TCR beta chains recognize cytomegalovirus antigens. In both the original and validation cohorts, the classifier was reported to diagnose cytomegalovirus status with high specificity and sensitivity. An earlier analysis of some 560 of the donors showed that most TCR beta V segments appeared in productive rearrangements either about 87% or about 30% of the time, which broadly matched IMGT annotations. Strong co-occurrence of HLA alleles, especially DR and DQ, made assigning TCR associations to individual alleles difficult. In a later genetic analysis, a missense DCLRE1C variant was associated with V-gene and J-gene trimming of TCR beta chains, and the association was replicated in an independent cohort. According to a later analysis, TCR association rates differed among HLA loci, with DRB1 alleles showing the most associated TCRs and HLA-C alleles showing the fewest. The authors suggested that the approach could potentially be extended to other disease states and immunological phenotypes. According to a later analysis, parvovirus B19, influenza, CMV and Epstein-Barr virus appeared linked to several top co-occurrence clusters. Approximately 16 rarely observed V segments, including chromosome 9 orphons, were excluded from the earlier analysis of several hundred of the donors because counts were too low. The study listed 150 to 200 TCR beta chains as associated with cytomegalovirus. Because some donors lacked HLA typing at each locus, the association tests relied only on the typed subset. Most TCR sequences were observed very rarely across donors, whereas some public TCRs were present in many individuals. A later analysis associated about 17,000 TCR beta sequences with specific HLA alleles at a false discovery rate of 0.05.

Preparation of the library involved the immunoSEQ multiplex PCR assay. The multiplex PCR relied on a mix of 60 forward primers for TCR Vbeta segments and 13 reverse primers for TCR Jbeta segments. The CDR3 region of rearranged TCR beta genes was amplified from genomic DNA by a multiplex PCR assay. The amplified TCR beta libraries were sequenced on the Illumina HiSeq System as 87-base-pair reads. As for the original processing: A later analysis tallied approximately 87 million unique TCR beta chains across the 700 or so repertoires, and some 10 million of those chains were shared by two or more donors. Raw reads were error-corrected and collapsed into unique sequences with a nearest-neighbor algorithm that merged closely related sequences to remove PCR and sequencing errors. To assign V, D and J gene segments, CDR3 sequences were aligned to IMGT reference sequences. For a sequence to be retained, at least a six-nucleotide match to both a V gene segment and a J gene segment was required. A rearrangement was called productive if the CDR3 had no stop codons and remained in frame with V and J, and every other rearrangement was called non-productive. Following IMGT convention, CDR3 was defined as the stretch from the second conserved V-encoded cysteine up to the conserved J-encoded phenylalanine. Sequences without an unambiguous match to a single V gene segment were excluded from the earlier analysis of a few hundred of the donors. An earlier analysis of a few hundred of the donors called V segments functional above 56.7% productive rearrangements and segregating when the between-donor standard deviation exceeded 5%. A statistical classification framework was developed to diagnose cytomegalovirus status using the catalog of TCR beta chain sequences. A later analysis assigned V and J genes by comparing TCR nucleotide sequences with IMGT/GENE-DB human TR gene sequences. Using the TCRdist pipeline, a later analysis assigned CDR3 sequences along with most-parsimonious VDJ recombination scenarios. A later analysis defined each TCR beta chain by its CDR3 amino acid sequence plus V-gene family, and excluded reads lacking a unique V-gene family. In a later analysis, around 600 highly shared, low-generation-probability nucleotide sequences were removed to address suspected cross-contamination and a sequencing artifact. In a later analysis, a clonal expansion index for each public chain was calculated from normalized within-repertoire ranks of inferred template counts. In a later analysis, generation probabilities were computed using a VDJ recombination model fitted to out-of-frame rearrangements, and the results were checked against IGoR. In a later analysis, TCR-TCR, TCR-HLA and TCR-CMV co-occurrence was scored with hypergeometric tests, and a repertoire-size bias correction was applied to TCR pairs. To estimate false discovery rates, a later analysis permuted the HLA or CMV assignments 20 times. In a later analysis, co-occurring TCRs were grouped with DBSCAN, and TCRdist sequence similarity was added when clustering was performed within HLA-allele-positive subsets. Co-occurrence clustering excluded repertoires with fewer than 30,000 or more than 120,000 public chains, plus five with anomalous nucleotide sharing. In its TCRdb copy, this immuneACCESS table keeps in-frame sequences only and misses some clones. Where compared with another copy, unresolved V genes explain less than half of these, and the others have no known cause. The D gene and trimming were derived from the DNA, and the V and J assignments and clone size from that table. For this sample there are about 130,000 clones; roughly 80% appear just once. The leading ten clones occupy 1% to 1.5% of the sample.

This sequence was found in a boy younger than 18 in good health and CMV-seronegative. Input material: PBMCs. The receptor chain draws on TRBV4-2 and TRBJ2-5, and TRBD1 may be the D gene, going by 7 matching bases. The nucleotide sequence is given as TGTGCCAGCAGCCAAGACAGGGGGGTAGAGACCCAGTACTTC. This yields the protein CASSQDRGVETQYF.